This entry lists 26 T cell receptor beta chains sequenced from one sample in a study of OX40 agonist ivuxolimab in advanced cancers. Clones were sequenced by immunoSEQ multiplex PCR, and TCRdb holds only the in-frame ones, with some missing. The table records about 21,000 clones, 70% to 85% of them present only once. The sample in question was CD4+ or CD8+ T cells sorted from blood, obtained in a trial of the OX40 agonist ivuxolimab. The receptors stem from an adult with an advanced solid tumor such as melanoma, head and neck, liver or kidney cancer.

V and J are TRBV9 and TRBJ1-2; D remains ambiguous. V shed 0 bases and J shed 6 bases, with 18 bases lying between them. The CDR3 has 16 residues. In germline, CDR1 is SGDLS, CDR2 YYNGEE. DNA for the CDR3: TGTGCCAGCAGCGTAGGCGCGGCCGAGGGTTTAGATGGCTACACCTTC. It translates to CASSVGAAEGLDGYTF. Combining the CDR3 with reference TRBV9 and TRBJ1-2 gives the whole variable domain DSGVTQTPKHLITATGQRVTLRCSPRSGDLSVYWYQQSLDQGLQFLIQYYNGEERAKGNILERFSAQQFPDLHSELNLSSLELGDSALYFCASSVGAAEGLDGYTFGSGTRLTVV.

This clone was seen a few times. The gene calls are TRBV5-4 and TRBJ1-2, with a tentative D call TRBD1 (6 bases). The CDR3 length is 15 residues. V dropped 0 bases and J dropped 3 bases, with 12 bases sitting between them. In germline, CDR1 is SGHNT, CDR2 YYREEE (reference sequence). The CDR3 region is CASSLGVQGYYGYTF. The CDR3 DNA reads TGTGCCAGCAGCTTGGGGGTTCAGGGGTACTATGGCTACACCTTC.

Here the CDR3 reads CASSPWAPMDEQFF. The CDR3 bases are TGTGCCAGCAGCCCGTGGGCCCCTATGGATGAGCAGTTCTTC. V gene TRBV7-8 combines with J gene TRBJ2-1; no firm D call. There are 14 residues in the CDR3. CDR1 SGHVS and CDR2 FQNEAQ come from the germline V gene. Trimming pared 5 bases from V and 8 bases from J, leaving 16 bases between. Supplemented by reference TRBV7-8 and TRBJ2-1, the full variable domain reads GAGVSQSPRYKVAKRGQDVALRCDPISGHVSLFWYQQALGQGPEFLTYFQNEAQLDKSGLPSDRFFAERPEGSVSTLKIQRTQQEDSAVYLCASSPWAPMDEQFFGPGTRLTVL.

The V call is TRBV29-1, the J call TRBJ1-1; 10 bases are a match to TRBD1. The germline gives CDR1 SQVTM, CDR2 ANQGSEA. Unmatched junction bases numbered 2, after V lost 6 bases and J lost 7 bases. There are 11 residues in the CDR3. In nucleotides, the CDR3 is TGCAGCGTAGACAGGGGGCGTGAAGCTTTCTTT. Its protein is CSVDRGREAFF.

This chain links TRBV6-1 with TRBJ2-7; D might be TRBD2 (6 bases). CDR3 length: 15 residues. Germline values: CDR1 MNHNS, CDR2 SASEGT. The V end was cut by 2 bases, the J end by 0 bases, with 11 bases between. The DNA for the CDR3 is TGTGCCAGCAGTGAACTGGGACTGTTCTCCTACGAGCAGTACTTC. This gives the protein CASSELGLFSYEQYF.

The chain employs TRBV4-2 and TRBJ2-1; TRBD2 might be the D (5 bases). The CDR3 consists of 14 residues. The V end was cut by 6 bases, the J end by 4 bases, with 13 bases between. Germline CDR1 LGHNA, CDR2 YNFKEQ. Here the CDR3 reads CASSDGEGYNEQFF. CDR3 DNA sequence: TGTGCCAGCAGTGACGGGGAAGGGTACAATGAGCAGTTCTTC.

The chain uses TRBV4-1 and TRBJ2-7; D is unresolved. V lost 3 bases to trimming and J lost 1 base, with 7 bases between them. The CDR3 has 13 amino acids. Germline V gene sequence: CDR1 MGHRA, CDR2 YSYEKL. The CDR3: CASSHAVSYEQYF. In DNA, the CDR3 is TGCGCCAGCAGCCACGCAGTGTCCTACGAGCAGTACTTC.

The chain employs TRBV7-9 and TRBJ1-1; 7 nucleotides match TRBD1. CDR1 and CDR2 from the germline V gene are SEHNR and FQNEAQ (reference sequence). The junction had 8 bases not matched to a gene; V was cut back by 4 bases and J by 0 bases. This CDR3 spans 16 amino acids. CDR3 sequence: CASSSPGQAVNTEAFF. The CDR3 bases are TGTGCCAGCAGCTCCCCCGGACAGGCTGTGAACACTGAAGCTTTCTTT.

The chain recombines TRBV5-1 with TRBJ2-1; no definite D call. The CDR3 has 14 amino acids. The V gene's germline CDR1 is SGHRS and CDR2 YFSETQ. The V end lost 0 bases, the J end lost 3 bases, and 7 bases lay between the germline ends. CDR3 region: CASSLGSIYNEQFF. The CDR3, as DNA: TGCGCCAGCAGCTTGGGTAGCATCTACAATGAGCAGTTCTTC.

This chain uses TRBV6-5 with TRBJ1-6; 7 bases map to TRBD1. The CDR3 spans 14 residues. V gave up 2 bases and J gave up 9 bases; unmatched junction bases: 4. From germline, CDR1 is MNHEY and CDR2 SVGAGI. CDR3 nucleotides: TGTGCCAGCAGTTACGGGACAGATACTTCACCCCTCCACTTT. This translates into CASSYGTDTSPLHF.

The rearrangement links TRBV5-1 to TRBJ2-1, with 8 bases matching TRBD2. Germline CDR1 SGHRS, CDR2 YFSETQ. This CDR3 is 15 amino acids long. The trim removed 4 bases at V and 8 bases at J, leaving 11 bases unmatched. The CDR3 protein is CASSHSTGGDHEQFF. DNA of the CDR3: TGCGCCAGCAGCCACTCAACCGGGGGGGACCATGAGCAGTTCTTC.

This clone appeared a single time. The chain uses TRBV4-1 and TRBJ2-1; possible D gene TRBD2, 6 bases. The germline V gene encodes CDR1 MGHRA and CDR2 YSYEKL. CDR3 size: 15 residues. Trimming stripped 0 bases from V and 5 bases from J, with 11 bases between. In DNA, the CDR3 is TGCGCCAGCAGCCAAGAGCGGTTAGCGGACAATGAGCAGTTCTTC. This sequence encodes CASSQERLADNEQFF.

In its sample, this clone ranks as large (0.1 to 1%). This chain links TRBV2 with TRBJ2-4, with D possibly matching TRBD1 (5 bases). The CDR3 spans 13 residues. Germline V gene lookup returns CDR1 SNHLY and CDR2 FYNNEI. Trimming took 4 bases from V and 11 from J, leaving 15 bases between them. Here the CDR3 reads CASSGGPLSFQYF. The CDR3 DNA reads as TGTGCCAGCAGTGGGGGCCCGCTCTCTTTTCAGTACTTC.

The chain is built from TRBV5-1 and TRBJ2-7; the D is unclear. The CDR3 is 15 residues long. Trimming removed 1 base from V and 3 bases from J, with 14 bases in between. CDR1 and CDR2 from the germline V gene are SGHRS and YFSETQ. The CDR3 protein is CASSLSSEFHYEQYF. The CDR3 region has the DNA TGCGCCAGCAGCTTGTCCAGCGAATTCCACTACGAGCAGTACTTC.

This clone is deemed hyperexpanded. Other DNA variants within this sample encode the same CDR3. The V gene is TRBV28, the J gene TRBJ1-1, with D uncertain. Between the trimmed V and J ends, which lost 5 bases and 4 bases, there was a span of 11 bases. CDR1 MDHEN and CDR2 SYDVKM come from the germline V gene. The length of the CDR3 is 13 residues. CDR3 loop: CASSLGEITEAFF. In DNA form, the CDR3 reads TGTGCCAGCAGTCTCGGGGAGATCACTGAAGCTTTCTTT.

This clone was found many times. V gene TRBV5-6 combines with J gene TRBJ2-7; no firm D call. The CDR3 extends over 14 amino acids. Germline CDR1 SGHDT, CDR2 YYEEEE. V lost 0 bases and J 0 bases, leaving 7 bases between the germline ends. The CDR3 spells CASSLVGSSYEQYF. CDR3 in DNA: TGTGCCAGCAGCTTGGTTGGCAGCTCCTACGAGCAGTACTTC.

The rearrangement joins TRBV6-5 to TRBJ1-1, with 8 bases identical to TRBD1. Trimming took 7 bases from V and 7 from J; bases not matched to a gene: 14. The germline V gene encodes CDR1 MNHEY and CDR2 SVGAGI. This CDR3 is 15 amino acids long. The CDR3: CASISSGGEANEAFF. CDR3 coding DNA: TGTGCCAGCATTAGTTCAGGGGGCGAAGCGAATGAAGCTTTCTTT.

CDR3 nucleotide sequence: TGTGCCAGCAGCCCCAAGGGGTTCGGGACTAGCATAATCAATGAGCAGTTCTTC. Encoded protein: CASSPKGFGTSIINEQFF. The V and J genes are TRBV4-2 and TRBJ2-1; 9 bases align to TRBD2. With 4 bases clipped from V and 6 bases from J, the junction kept 16 bases outside the gene matches. The V gene's germline CDR1 is LGHNA and CDR2 YNFKEQ. This CDR3 region has 18 residues.

The chain employs TRBV10-3 and TRBJ2-7; 7 nucleotides line up with TRBD1. Germline V gene data show CDR1 as ENHRY and CDR2 as SYGVKD. This CDR3 is 15 amino acids long. Trimming cost V 4 bases and J 5 bases; bases outside gene matches: 11. CDR3 nucleotide sequence: TGTGCCATCAGTGGGACGACAGGGCGTAAGGACGAGCAGTACTTC. Protein: CAISGTTGRKDEQYF.

This clone showed up just a few times. The chain uses TRBV2 and TRBJ2-7, with TRBD1 identical over 9 bases. This CDR3 contains 14 residues. The V and J ends lost 5 bases and 5 bases, in that order; junction bases with no gene match: 7. CDR1 is SNHLY, CDR2 FYNNEI, per germline. The CDR3, as DNA: TGTGCCAGCAGTTCCGGGACAGGGTATGACGAGCAGTACTTC. Its protein product is CASSSGTGYDEQYF.

Here the CDR3 reads CASSSLAEQFF. The CDR3 DNA reads TGTGCCAGCAGCTCCTTGGCTGAGCAGTTCTTC. The chain couples TRBV7-9 to TRBJ2-1; D gene uncertain. The ends were cut back, 4 bases at V and 9 bases at J, with 7 bases in the middle. Germline values: CDR1 SEHNR, CDR2 FQNEAQ (reference sequence). The CDR3 is 11 residues long.

V gene TRBV5-1 combines with J gene TRBJ1-2; 7 positions agree with TRBD1. Germline V gene data show CDR1 as SGHRS and CDR2 as YFSETQ. The ends lost 3 bases at V and 4 bases at J; junction bases unmatched: 15. This CDR3 is 17 amino acids long. The CDR3 sequence: CASSSSQGGDLVYGYTF. DNA for the CDR3: TGCGCCAGCAGCTCGTCCCAGGGGGGGGACCTCGTCTATGGCTACACCTTC. Full variable domain (outside the CDR3, taken from reference TRBV5-1 and TRBJ1-2): KAGVTQTPRYLIKTRGQQVTLSCSPISGHRSVSWYQQTPGQGLQFLFEYFSETQRNKGNFPGRFSGRQFSNSRSEMNVSTLELGDSALYLCASSSSQGGDLVYGYTFGSGTRLTVV.

The V and J genes are TRBV21-1 and TRBJ2-4; TRBD2 is the table's D call, not checked against the DNA. TRBV21-1 counts as a pseudogene. This CDR3 contains 18 residues. CDR3 DNA: TGTGCCAGCAGCCCTAGGACTAGCGGGACAATAGCCAAAAACATTCAGTACTTC. It translates to CASSPRTSGTIAKNIQYF.

The rearrangement joins TRBV29-1 to TRBJ2-7, with 11 bases matching TRBD2. The CDR3 totals 13 residues. CDR1 is SQVTM, CDR2 ANQGSEA, per germline. V was clipped by 5 bases and J by 2 bases; unmatched bases: 2. CDR3 DNA sequence: TGCAGCGTTTATAGCGGGAGGGCCTACGAGCAGTACTTC. Translation: CSVYSGRAYEQYF.

The chain links TRBV4-2 to TRBJ2-1, with 9 nucleotides matching TRBD2. V was pared by 1 base and J by 8 bases, with 9 bases of the junction left unmatched. Germline V gene lookup returns CDR1 LGHNA and CDR2 YNFKEQ. The CDR3 loop spans 16 amino acids. The CDR3 reads CASSQGAGGAVYEQFF. The CDR3, as DNA: TGTGCCAGCAGCCAAGGGGCGGGAGGGGCCGTCTATGAGCAGTTCTTC.

The J gene is TRBJ2-7, the V gene TRBV4-1; D is perhaps TRBD1 (6 bases). This CDR3 region has 15 residues. Germline V lookup: CDR1 MGHRA, CDR2 YSYEKL. The germline V and J ends were trimmed by 6 bases and 0 bases, with 15 bases remaining between them. The CDR3 DNA reads as TGCGCCAGCAGTCAGGCACAGGGATTCTCCTACGAGCAGTACTTC. This sequence encodes CASSQAQGFSYEQYF.